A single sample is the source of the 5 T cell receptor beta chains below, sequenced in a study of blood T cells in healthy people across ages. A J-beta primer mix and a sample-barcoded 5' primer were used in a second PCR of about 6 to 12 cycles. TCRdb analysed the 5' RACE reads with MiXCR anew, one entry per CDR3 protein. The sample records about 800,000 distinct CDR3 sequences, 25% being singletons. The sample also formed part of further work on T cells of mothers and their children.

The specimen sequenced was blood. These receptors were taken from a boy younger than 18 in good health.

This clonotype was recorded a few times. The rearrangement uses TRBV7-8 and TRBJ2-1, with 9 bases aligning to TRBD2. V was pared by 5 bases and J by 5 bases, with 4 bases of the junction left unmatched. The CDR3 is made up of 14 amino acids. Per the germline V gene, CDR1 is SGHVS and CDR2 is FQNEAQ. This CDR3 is CASSQTSGHNEQFF. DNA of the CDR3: TGTGCCAGCAGCCAGACTAGCGGACACAATGAGCAGTTCTTC.

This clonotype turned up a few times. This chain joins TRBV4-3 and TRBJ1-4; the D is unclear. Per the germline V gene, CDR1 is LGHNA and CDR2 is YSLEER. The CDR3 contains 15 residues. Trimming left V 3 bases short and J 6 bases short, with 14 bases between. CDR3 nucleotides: TGCGCCAGCAGCCACTTACACCAGGCTGATGAAAAACTGTTTTTT. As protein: CASSHLHQADEKLFF.

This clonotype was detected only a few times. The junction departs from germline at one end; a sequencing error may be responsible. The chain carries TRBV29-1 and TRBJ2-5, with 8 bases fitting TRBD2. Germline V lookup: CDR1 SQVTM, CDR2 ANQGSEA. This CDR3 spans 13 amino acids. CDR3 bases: TGCAGCGTTGAAGATCGGGGCGGGGGGCACACGGACTTC. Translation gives CSVEDRGGGHTDF.

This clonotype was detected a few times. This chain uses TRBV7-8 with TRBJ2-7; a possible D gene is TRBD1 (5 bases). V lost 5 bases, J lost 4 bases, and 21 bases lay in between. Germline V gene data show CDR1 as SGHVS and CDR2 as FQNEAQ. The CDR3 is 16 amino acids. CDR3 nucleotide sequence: TGTGCCAGCAGCCGACACCCACGGACAAGTATTTACGAGCAGTACTTC. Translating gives CASSRHPRTSIYEQYF.

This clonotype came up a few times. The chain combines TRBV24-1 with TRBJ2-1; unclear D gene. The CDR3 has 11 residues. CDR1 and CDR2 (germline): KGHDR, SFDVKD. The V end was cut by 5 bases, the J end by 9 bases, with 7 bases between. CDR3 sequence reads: CATSAASEQFF. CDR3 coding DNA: TGTGCCACCAGTGCGGCCAGTGAGCAGTTCTTC.